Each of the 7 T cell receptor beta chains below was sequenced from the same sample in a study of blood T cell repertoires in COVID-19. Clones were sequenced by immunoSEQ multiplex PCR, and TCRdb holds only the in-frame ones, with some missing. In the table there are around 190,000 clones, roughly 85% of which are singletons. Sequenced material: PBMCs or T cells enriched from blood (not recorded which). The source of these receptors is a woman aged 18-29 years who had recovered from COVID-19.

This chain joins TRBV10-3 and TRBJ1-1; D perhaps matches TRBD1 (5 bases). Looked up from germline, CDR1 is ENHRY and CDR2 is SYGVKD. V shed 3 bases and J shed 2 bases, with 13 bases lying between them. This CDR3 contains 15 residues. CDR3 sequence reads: CAISDSGGGNTEAFF. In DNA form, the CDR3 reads TGTGCCATCAGTGACTCCGGGGGGGGAAACACTGAAGCTTTCTTT.

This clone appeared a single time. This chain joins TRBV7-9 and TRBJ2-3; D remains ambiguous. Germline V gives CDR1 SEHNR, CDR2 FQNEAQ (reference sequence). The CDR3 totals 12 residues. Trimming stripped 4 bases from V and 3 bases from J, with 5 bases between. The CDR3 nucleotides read TGTGCCAGCAGCTCGAGTACAGATACGCAGTATTTT. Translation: CASSSSTDTQYF. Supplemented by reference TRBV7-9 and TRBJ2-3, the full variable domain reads DTGVSQNPRHKITKRGQNVTFRCDPISEHNRLYWYRQTLGQGPEFLTYFQNEAQLEKSRLLSDRFSAERPKGSFSTLEIQRTEQGDSAMYLCASSSSTDTQYFGPGTRLTVL.

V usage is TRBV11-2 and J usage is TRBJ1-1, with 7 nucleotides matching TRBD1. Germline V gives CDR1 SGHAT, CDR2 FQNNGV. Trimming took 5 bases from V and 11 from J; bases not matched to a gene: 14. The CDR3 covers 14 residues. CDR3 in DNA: TGTGCCAGCAGCCCCGGACAGGCTTACCCTGGTGCTTTCTTT. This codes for CASSPGQAYPGAFF.

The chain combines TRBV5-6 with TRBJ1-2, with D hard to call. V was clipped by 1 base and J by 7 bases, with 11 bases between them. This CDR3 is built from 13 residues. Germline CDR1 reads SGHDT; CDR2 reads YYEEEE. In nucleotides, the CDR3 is TGTGCCAGCAGCTTGACAGAACGTGGTGGCTACACCTTC. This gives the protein CASSLTERGGYTF.

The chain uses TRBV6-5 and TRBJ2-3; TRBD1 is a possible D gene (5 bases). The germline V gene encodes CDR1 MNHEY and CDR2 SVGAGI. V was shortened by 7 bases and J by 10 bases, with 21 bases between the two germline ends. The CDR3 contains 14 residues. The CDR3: CASNSFPDNLAQYF. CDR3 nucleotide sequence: TGTGCCAGCAATTCGTTTCCGGACAACCTGGCGCAGTATTTT.

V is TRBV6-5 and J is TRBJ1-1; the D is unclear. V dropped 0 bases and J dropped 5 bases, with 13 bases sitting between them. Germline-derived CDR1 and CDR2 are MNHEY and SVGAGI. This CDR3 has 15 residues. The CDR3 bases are TGTGCCAGCAGTTACTCGAGGCTATCGAGGACTGAAGCTTTCTTT. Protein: CASSYSRLSRTEAFF.

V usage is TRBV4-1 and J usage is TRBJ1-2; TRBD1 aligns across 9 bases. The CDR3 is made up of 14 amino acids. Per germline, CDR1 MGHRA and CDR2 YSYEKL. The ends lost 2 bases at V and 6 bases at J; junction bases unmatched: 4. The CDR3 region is CASSQHRGPDGYTF. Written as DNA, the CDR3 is TGCGCCAGCAGCCAACACAGGGGGCCGGATGGCTACACCTTC.